One and the same sample provided the 28 T cell receptor beta chains below, sequenced in a study of cytotoxic CD8 clonotypes in ibrutinib-treated CLL. The table came from immunoSEQ multiplex PCR; TCRdb's copy has only in-frame clones and leaves some out. The sample has approximately 280,000 clones, approximately 79% seen once. Here the sequenced sample was PBMCs, taken at disease progression, from a patient treated with ibrutinib. The receptors stem from a human donor with chronic lymphocytic leukemia.

The CDR3 DNA sequence: TGTGCCAGCACCACCCCTAGCGGGAGTAGGTCGTGCGAGCAGTACTTC. Encoded protein: CASTTPSGSRSCEQYF. The J gene is TRBJ2-7, the V gene TRBV6-6; 10 positions match TRBD2. V trimming: 7 bases; J trimming: 6 bases; junction bases outside the gene matches: 15. Germline V gene sequence: CDR1 MNHNY, CDR2 SVGAGI (reference sequence). This CDR3 region has 16 residues.

This clone was seen only a few times. This rearrangement joins TRBV7-9 to TRBJ2-3; D may be TRBD2 (5 bases). This CDR3 contains 11 residues. V gave up 4 bases and J gave up 10 bases, with 9 bases separating them. Germline CDR1 is SEHNR and CDR2 is FQNEAQ (reference sequence). The CDR3 is CASSWERAQYF. The CDR3 nucleotides are TGTGCCAGCAGCTGGGAGAGGGCGCAGTATTTT.

The V call is TRBV27, the J call TRBJ2-2; D may be TRBD1 or TRBD2 (6 bases each). The CDR3 loop spans 13 amino acids. V was cut by 4 bases and J by 6 bases, with 9 bases left in between. Germline V lookup: CDR1 MNHEY, CDR2 SMNVEV (reference sequence). Written as DNA, the CDR3 is TGTGCCAGCAGTTACGGGGGCCCCGGGGAGCTGTTTTTT. Amino acid sequence: CASSYGGPGELFF.

The chain uses TRBV7-2 and TRBJ2-2, with 7 bases matching TRBD2. The CDR3 is 15 residues long. Losses at the gene ends were 6 bases for V and 2 bases for J; bases not matched to a gene: 6. CDR1 and CDR2 (germline): SGHTA, FQGNSA. The CDR3 sequence is CASRIERGNTGELFF. The CDR3 nucleotides read TGTGCCAGCAGGATCGAGCGGGGAAACACCGGGGAGCTGTTTTTT.

V and J are TRBV15 and TRBJ2-7; TRBD1 might be the D (6 bases). The V and J ends lost 1 base and 3 bases respectively, with 13 bases between them. The CDR3 consists of 15 residues. Germline CDR1 and CDR2: LNHNV and YYDKDF (reference sequence). CDR3 in amino acids: CATSRGGTYHYEQYF. DNA of the CDR3: TGTGCCACCAGCAGAGGTGGGACATACCACTACGAGCAGTACTTC.

V usage is TRBV11-2 and J usage is TRBJ2-7, with D hard to call. Germline assignment: CDR1 SGHAT and CDR2 FQNNGV. CDR3 length equals 13 residues. Between the trimmed V and J ends, which lost 3 bases and 4 bases, there was a span of 10 bases. The chain's CDR3 is CASSFGLRYEQYF. DNA of the CDR3: TGTGCCAGCAGCTTCGGCCTTAGATACGAGCAGTACTTC.

J is TRBJ1-1 and V is TRBV9; no reliable D call. V was shortened by 0 bases and J by 4 bases, with 10 bases between the two germline ends. CDR1 SGDLS and CDR2 YYNGEE come from the germline V gene. CDR3 length: 14 residues. As DNA, the CDR3 is TGTGCCAGCAGCGTAGCCACGGAGGGCACTGAAGCTTTCTTT. Protein sequence: CASSVATEGTEAFF.

This chain connects TRBV7-8 to TRBJ2-7; D is unclear. This CDR3 spans 13 amino acids. The V gene's germline CDR1 is SGHVS and CDR2 FQNEAQ. The V end lost 6 bases, the J end lost 2 bases, and 11 bases lay between the germline ends. CDR3: CASRSRITYEQYF. For the CDR3, the DNA is TGTGCCAGCAGATCTAGAATTACCTACGAGCAGTACTTC. The full variable domain, completed using reference TRBV7-8 and TRBJ2-7, is GAGVSQSPRYKVAKRGQDVALRCDPISGHVSLFWYQQALGQGPEFLTYFQNEAQLDKSGLPSDRFFAERPEGSVSTLKIQRTQQEDSAVYLCASRSRITYEQYFGPGTRLTVT.

The chain recombines TRBV5-1 with TRBJ2-1; TRBD2 agrees at 11 bases. Germline CDR1 is SGHRS and CDR2 is YFSETQ. This CDR3 is 15 amino acids long. With V trimmed by 1 base and J by 7 bases, 4 bases remained unmatched. The CDR3 sequence: CASSLTSGSGNEQFF. The CDR3 nucleotides are TGCGCCAGCAGCTTGACTAGCGGGAGTGGAAATGAGCAGTTCTTC.

The chain couples TRBV6-5 to TRBJ1-4; the D is unclear. The length of the CDR3 is 15 residues. V was shortened by 2 bases and J by 0 bases, with 7 bases between the two germline ends. Germline loops: CDR1 MNHEY, CDR2 SVGAGI. The CDR3 loop reads CASSYRLATNEKLFF. Written as DNA, the CDR3 is TGTGCCAGCAGTTACCGACTTGCAACTAATGAAAAACTGTTTTTT.

This chain connects TRBV11-2 to TRBJ2-1; D is ambiguous. From germline, CDR1 is SGHAT and CDR2 FQNNGV. This CDR3 region has 14 residues. V lost 1 base and J 4 bases, leaving 8 bases between the germline ends. The CDR3 sequence is CASSLGRRYNEQFF. The CDR3 bases are TGTGCCAGCAGCTTAGGACGACGATACAATGAGCAGTTCTTC.

This chain uses TRBV4-3 with TRBJ2-1; D not resolved. Trimming took off 3 bases at V and 6 bases at J, with 18 bases between the two ends. This CDR3 is 16 amino acids long. Germline lookup yields CDR1 LGHNA and CDR2 YSLEER. CDR3 sequence (DNA): TGCGCCAGCAGCCACCCCCGGATCGCCGGGTTCAATGAGCAGTTCTTC. It translates to CASSHPRIAGFNEQFF.

The rearrangement links TRBV5-4 to TRBJ2-7; D gene uncertain. CDR1 and CDR2 from the germline V gene are SGHNT and YYREEE (reference sequence). The germline V and J ends were trimmed by 0 bases and 4 bases, with 2 bases remaining between them. This CDR3 spans 11 amino acids. DNA for the CDR3: TGTGCCAGCAGCTTGGGGTACGAGCAGTACTTC. Its translation is CASSLGYEQYF.

The rearrangement links TRBV2 to TRBJ2-7; D possibly corresponds to TRBD2 (5 bases). There are 12 residues in the CDR3. Trimming removed 6 bases at V and 6 bases at J, with 12 bases between. Germline loops: CDR1 SNHLY, CDR2 FYNNEI. This chain's CDR3 is CASSGIGSEQYF. Here the CDR3 DNA reads TGTGCCAGCAGCGGGATTGGGAGCGAGCAGTACTTC.

V and J are TRBV7-2 and TRBJ2-5; no clear D. CDR1 SGHTA and CDR2 FQGNSA come from the germline V gene. V was pared by 7 bases and J by 2 bases, with 14 bases between. The CDR3 is 14 amino acids. CDR3 residues: CASTIFGEQETQYF. The CDR3 DNA is TGTGCCAGCACCATATTTGGGGAACAAGAGACCCAGTACTTC.

The chain is built from TRBV10-2 and TRBJ2-2, with D uncertain. Germline CDR1 and CDR2: WSHSY and SAAADI. The CDR3 contains 14 residues. V was trimmed by 6 bases and J by 0 bases, leaving 8 bases between them. Written as DNA, the CDR3 is TGCGCCAGCAGCACGCGATCGAACACCGGGGAGCTGTTTTTT. Its protein is CASSTRSNTGELFF.

This clone was detected once. The genes are TRBV28 and TRBJ2-6; TRBD2 matches 13 bases. The CDR3 totals 19 residues. Germline V CDR1 and CDR2: MDHEN, SYDVKM. The J segment lost 0 bases and the V segment lost 7 bases, leaving 9 bases of the junction unmatched. CDR3 region: CASTHPLAGGFSGANVLTF. CDR3 nucleotide sequence: TGTGCCAGCACTCACCCACTAGCGGGAGGGTTCTCTGGGGCCAACGTCCTGACTTTC.

This clone was found once. This chain's CDR3 is CASSPSGGRGTDTQYF. The CDR3 DNA reads as TGTGCCAGCTCACCCTCGGGAGGGAGAGGGACAGATACGCAGTATTTT. The chain couples TRBV18 to TRBJ2-3, with TRBD2 identical over 8 bases. The length of the CDR3 is 16 residues. V was clipped by 3 bases and J by 3 bases; unmatched bases: 8. The V gene's germline CDR1 is KGHSH and CDR2 LQKENI.

The rearrangement links TRBV5-1 to TRBJ2-7; possible D gene TRBD2, 6 bases. The CDR3 runs to 15 residues. From germline, CDR1 is SGHRS and CDR2 YFSETQ. V lost 4 bases, J lost 5 bases, and 19 bases lay in between. The CDR3 loop reads CASSPGPSGGDEQYF. The CDR3 DNA is TGCGCCAGCAGCCCGGGACCGTCAGGCGGGGACGAGCAGTACTTC.

The gene calls are TRBV5-1 and TRBJ1-3; D call uncertain. The CDR3 length is 17 residues. Germline assignment: CDR1 SGHRS and CDR2 YFSETQ. V gave up 0 bases and J gave up 0 bases, with 13 bases separating them. CDR3 nucleotides: TGCGCCAGCAGCTTGGGGGTCCTACCGAGCTCTGGAAACACCATATATTTT. Its protein is CASSLGVLPSSGNTIYF.

The chain carries TRBV7-2 and TRBJ2-1, with D perhaps TRBD2 (6 bases). V lost 5 bases to trimming and J lost 2 bases, with 13 bases between them. The CDR3 has 15 residues. CDR1 is SGHTA, CDR2 FQGNSA, per germline. Here the CDR3 DNA reads TGTGCCAGCAGCCTTTCGGGCGGGGCCTACAATGAGCAGTTCTTC. Translation gives CASSLSGGAYNEQFF.

The chain joins TRBV7-9 to TRBJ2-7, with unresolved D. Germline V gene lookup returns CDR1 SEHNR and CDR2 FQNEAQ (reference sequence). CDR3 length equals 14 residues. Deletions cut 1 base from V and 2 bases from J, with 9 bases between. This CDR3 reads CASSLGDEAYEQYF. The CDR3 region has the DNA TGTGCCAGCAGCTTAGGAGACGAAGCCTACGAGCAGTACTTC.

The chain has TRBV2 and TRBJ2-3; TRBD1 agrees at 10 bases. The germline CDR1 and CDR2 sequences are SNHLY and FYNNEI. The ends lost 6 bases at V and 6 bases at J; junction bases unmatched: 12. This CDR3 has 16 residues. The CDR3 coding sequence is TGTGCCAGCAGCGATATAACCGGGACAGGGGCCGATACGCAGTATTTT. It is translated as CASSDITGTGADTQYF.

V and J are TRBV7-9 and TRBJ2-4; 9 bases map to TRBD1. The CDR3 is 15 residues long. The junction had 7 bases not matched to a gene; V was cut back by 5 bases and J by 5 bases. Germline V gene data show CDR1 as SEHNR and CDR2 as FQNEAQ (reference sequence). In DNA form, the CDR3 reads TGTGCCAGCAGCCAATGGACAGGGGCGGAAAACATTCAGTACTTC. It encodes CASSQWTGAENIQYF.

Only a few counts were recorded for this clone. This chain connects TRBV7-2 to TRBJ2-5; no reliable D call. CDR1 is SGHTA, CDR2 FQGNSA, per germline. The CDR3 extends over 12 amino acids. The V and J ends lost 4 bases and 0 bases respectively, with 3 bases between them. The CDR3 here is CASSWYQETQYF. CDR3 DNA: TGTGCCAGCAGCTGGTACCAAGAGACCCAGTACTTC.

The sample holds one count of this clone. V usage is TRBV5-1 and J usage is TRBJ2-7, with 8 bases that match TRBD1. Germline CDR1 reads SGHRS; CDR2 reads YFSETQ. CDR3 size: 16 residues. The V and J ends lost 0 bases and 0 bases, in that order; junction bases with no gene match: 5. The CDR3 region has the DNA TGCGCCAGCAGCTTGGGATACAGGGGGAGCTCCTACGAGCAGTACTTC. Protein: CASSLGYRGSSYEQYF.

The V gene is TRBV18, the J gene TRBJ2-7; 7 bases are a match to TRBD1. Germline V gene data show CDR1 as KGHSH and CDR2 as LQKENI. V was pared by 5 bases and J by 6 bases, with 13 bases of the junction left unmatched. There are 15 residues in the CDR3. CDR3 DNA: TGTGCCAGCTCAATTTCCGGGACAGCACGCGGCGAGCAGTACTTC. Amino acid sequence: CASSISGTARGEQYF.

The chain employs TRBV5-1 and TRBJ2-3, with D hard to call. Germline CDR1 is SGHRS and CDR2 is YFSETQ. The CDR3 has 15 amino acids. Trimming removed 1 base from V and 2 bases from J, with 11 bases in between. The CDR3 sequence is CASSLLRLITDTQYF. The CDR3 DNA reads TGCGCCAGCAGCTTGCTGCGACTCATCACAGATACGCAGTATTTT.